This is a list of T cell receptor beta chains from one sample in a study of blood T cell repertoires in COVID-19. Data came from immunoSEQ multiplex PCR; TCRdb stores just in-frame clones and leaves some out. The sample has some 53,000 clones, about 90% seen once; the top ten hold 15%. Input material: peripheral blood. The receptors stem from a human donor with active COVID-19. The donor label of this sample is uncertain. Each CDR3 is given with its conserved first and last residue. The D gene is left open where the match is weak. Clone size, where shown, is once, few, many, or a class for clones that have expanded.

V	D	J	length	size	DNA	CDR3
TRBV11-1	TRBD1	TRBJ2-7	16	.	TGTGCCAGCAGCTGGGGATACGGGACAGGGGACTACGAGCAGTACTTC	CASSWGYGTGDYEQYF
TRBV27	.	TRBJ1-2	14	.	TGTGCCAGCAGTTTGTCAGGCAGACTAGGGGGCTACACCTTC	CASSLSGRLGGYTF
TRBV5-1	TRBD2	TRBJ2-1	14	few	TGCGCCAGCAGAGGCGGGGGTGACTACAATGAGCAGTTCTTC	CASRGGGDYNEQFF
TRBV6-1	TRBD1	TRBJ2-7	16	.	TGTGCCAGCAGTGGCTCGCCGGGACAGGGTTCCTACGAGCAGTACTTC	CASSGSPGQGSYEQYF
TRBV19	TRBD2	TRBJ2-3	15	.	TGTGCCAGTAGTAATAGCGGGGGGGTCCCAGATACGCAGTATTTT	CASSNSGGVPDTQYF
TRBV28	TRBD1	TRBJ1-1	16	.	TGTGCCAGCAGTTCGAACGCCGGACAGGGGTCATTTAAAGCTTTCTTT	CASSSNAGQGSFKAFF
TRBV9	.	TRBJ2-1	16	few	TGTGCCAGCAGCGAAACAGGGTCGGGCTCCTACAATGAGCAGTTCTTC	CASSETGSGSYNEQFF
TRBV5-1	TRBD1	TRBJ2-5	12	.	TGCGCCAGCAATCCAGGGGGAGAGACCCAGTACTTC	CASNPGGETQYF
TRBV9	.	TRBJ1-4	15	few	TGTGCCAGCAGCGCAGGGGTTTCGGGTAATGAAAAACTGTTTTTT	CASSAGVSGNEKLFF
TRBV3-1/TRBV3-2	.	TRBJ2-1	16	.	TGTGCCAGCAGCCGGACCAACCGGGACTTCTCCAATGAGCAGTTCTTC	CASSRTNRDFSNEQFF
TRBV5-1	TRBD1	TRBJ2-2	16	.	TGCGCCAGCAGCTTGCTCGTCGGGACAGACTCCGGGGAGCTGTTTTTT	CASSLLVGTDSGELFF
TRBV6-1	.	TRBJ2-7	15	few	TGTGCCAGCAGTGACGACGGGGGGCCGGTCTACGAGCAGTACTTC	CASSDDGGPVYEQYF
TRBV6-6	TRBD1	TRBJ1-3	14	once	TGTGCCAGCAGCCCCGGGACAGGGGGAAACACCATATATTTT	CASSPGTGGNTIYF
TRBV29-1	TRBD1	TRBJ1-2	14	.	TGCAGCGCCGGAGGGACAGCCACTAACTATGGCTACACCTTC	CSAGGTATNYGYTF
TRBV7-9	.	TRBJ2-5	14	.	TGTGCCAGCAGCGAAAATGCTGGGGCAGAGACCCAGTACTTC	CASSENAGAETQYF
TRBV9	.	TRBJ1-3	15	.	TGTGCCAGCAGCGCTGGACAGATCTCTGGAAACACCATATATTTT	CASSAGQISGNTIYF
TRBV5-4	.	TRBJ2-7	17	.	TGTGCCAGCAGCCCGGGGAACAGAAGTTTCGCCCTCTACGAGCAGTACTTC	CASSPGNRSFALYEQYF
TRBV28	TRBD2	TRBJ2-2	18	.	TGTGCCAGCACCGCCCCCGGGGGTAGCGGGGCGAACACCGGGGAGCTGTTTTTT	CASTAPGGSGANTGELFF
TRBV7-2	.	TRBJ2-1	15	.	TGTGCCAGCAGCAAGGGGGACGGGCGGACGAATGAGCAGTTCTTC	CASSKGDGRTNEQFF
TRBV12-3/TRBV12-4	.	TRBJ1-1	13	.	TGTGCCAGCAGCCCTCTAGGGGACACTGAAGCTTTCTTT	CASSPLGDTEAFF
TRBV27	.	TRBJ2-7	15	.	TGTGCCAGCAGTTTGGGATGGGGGCTGGGGGACGAGCAGTACTTC	CASSLGWGLGDEQYF
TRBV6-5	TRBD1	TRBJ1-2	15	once	TGTGCCAGCAGTACCCGGGGACAGGGGGACTATGGCTACACCTTC	CASSTRGQGDYGYTF
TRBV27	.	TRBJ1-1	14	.	TGTGCCAGCAGTTTCCCAGGGCAAATGTCTGAAGCTTTCTTT	CASSFPGQMSEAFF
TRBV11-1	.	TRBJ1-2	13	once	TGTGCCAGCAGCTTACAGGGGATCTATGGCTACACCTTC	CASSLQGIYGYTF
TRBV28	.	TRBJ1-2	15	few	TGTGCCAGCTCCAAAGCCGACATCTCTAACTATGGCTACACCTTC	CASSKADISNYGYTF
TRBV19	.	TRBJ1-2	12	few	TGTGCCACGTCGGACTTAGACTATGGCTACACCTTC	CATSDLDYGYTF
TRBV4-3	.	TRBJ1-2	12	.	TGCGCCAGCAGCCAGGGGCGCTATGGCTACACCTTC	CASSQGRYGYTF
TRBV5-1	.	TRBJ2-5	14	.	TGCGCCAGCAGCTCCTGGACTCACCGAGAGACCCAGTACTTC	CASSSWTHRETQYF
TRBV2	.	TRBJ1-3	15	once	TGTGCCAGCAGTGACCTTTCGGGATCTGGAAACACCATATATTTT	CASSDLSGSGNTIYF
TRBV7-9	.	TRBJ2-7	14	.	TGTGCCAGCAGCCCTGGACAGCCCTCCTACGAGCAGTACTTC	CASSPGQPSYEQYF
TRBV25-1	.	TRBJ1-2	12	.	TGTGCCAGCAGTGGTCCGGAGTTGGGCTACACCTTC	CASSGPELGYTF
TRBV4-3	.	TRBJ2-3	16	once	TGCGCCAGCAGCCACGGACGTACAAACGGCGGGGATACGCAGTATTTT	CASSHGRTNGGDTQYF
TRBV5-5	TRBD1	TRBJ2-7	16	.	TGTGCCAGCAGCTTGGCGGGGGACAGGGGGACCTACGAGCAGTACTTC	CASSLAGDRGTYEQYF
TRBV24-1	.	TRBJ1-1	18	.	TGTGCCACCAGTGATTTGACGAAGACCTTCTATGGGAGCACTGAAGCTTTCTTT	CATSDLTKTFYGSTEAFF
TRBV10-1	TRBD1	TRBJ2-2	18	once	TGCGCCAGCAGGAATGGGGACAGGGGGACAGGGTACACCGGGGAGCTGTTTTTT	CASRNGDRGTGYTGELFF
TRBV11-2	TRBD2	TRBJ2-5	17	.	TGTGCCAGCAGCTTAGATCTAGAGCGGGGGGGCCAAGAGACCCAGTACTTC	CASSLDLERGGQETQYF
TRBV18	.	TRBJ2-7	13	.	TGTGCCAGCTCCACAGGAAGCTCCTACGAGCAGTACTTC	CASSTGSSYEQYF
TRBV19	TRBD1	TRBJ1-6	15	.	TGTGCCACCACCGCGACAGGGGGCTTCTATTCACCCCTCCACTTT	CATTATGGFYSPLHF
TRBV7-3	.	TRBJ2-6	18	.	TGTGCCAGCAGCTTACCCGGGACGGGAGCTCCTGGGGCCAACGTCCTGACTTTC	CASSLPGTGAPGANVLTF
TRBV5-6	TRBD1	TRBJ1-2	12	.	TGTGCCAGCACCCGGACAGGGCGAGGCTACACCTTC	CASTRTGRGYTF
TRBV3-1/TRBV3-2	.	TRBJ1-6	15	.	TGTGCCAGCAGCCAAACGGGGAGCTATAATTCACCCCTCCACTTT	CASSQTGSYNSPLHF
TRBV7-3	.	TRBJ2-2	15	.	TGTGCCAGCAGCCCGGGCCTAGCAGGAACCGGGGAGCTGTTTTTT	CASSPGLAGTGELFF
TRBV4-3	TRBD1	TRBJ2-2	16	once	TGCGCCAGCAGCCCCAACCCGAGACAGGGGACCGGGGAGCTGTTTTTT	CASSPNPRQGTGELFF
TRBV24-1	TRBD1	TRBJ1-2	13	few	TGTGCCACCAGAGGGACAGGGAACTATGGCTACACCTTC	CATRGTGNYGYTF
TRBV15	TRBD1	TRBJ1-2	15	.	TGTGCCACCAGCAGAGACAGGGGGCTTTCCTATGGCTACACCTTC	CATSRDRGLSYGYTF
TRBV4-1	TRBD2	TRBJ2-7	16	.	TGCGCCAGCAGCCAAGAAGGTCAGCGGGGGGTCTACGAGCAGTACTTC	CASSQEGQRGVYEQYF
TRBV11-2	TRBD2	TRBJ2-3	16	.	TGTGCCAGCGGGACTAGCGGGGGCGCTAGCACAGATACGCAGTATTTT	CASGTSGGASTDTQYF
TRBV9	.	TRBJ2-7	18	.	TGTGCCAGCAGCGTAGGAGGCCGGGACACAGCACCCTCCTACGAGCAGTACTTC	CASSVGGRDTAPSYEQYF